The clone carrying this T cell receptor (beta chain) turned up a few times. What it binds is unknown. For Graves' hyperthyroidism to be stable, ophthalmopathy could not progress within 18 months. Patients aged 18 to 65 had newly diagnosed hyperthyroidism that had lasted under 2 months. The data belong to a study of T cells in Graves' hyperthyroidism and ophthalmopathy. Notes on the study in general: Blood also held most thyroid clonotypes expanded beyond 0.001.

The CDR3 loop spans 16 amino acids. The V and J ends lost 4 bases and 1 base, in that order; junction bases with no gene match: 5. Germline CDR1 reads MGHRA; CDR2 reads YSYEKL. The investigators amplified TCR beta CDR3 regions from RNA transcripts. The TCR CDR3 was amplified in a first-round RT-PCR using the HTBI primer set. TCRdb re-analysed the multiplex PCR reads in MiXCR, keeping a single row per CDR3 protein. Among 350,000 to 450,000 distinct CDR3 sequences listed, around 13% were seen once. The sequenced sample was blood. This clonotype was obtained from a woman aged 60-75 years with Graves' hyperthyroidism. This sequence joins TRBV4-1 and TRBJ2-1; TRBD2 matches at 9 bases. The CDR3 DNA reads TGCGCCAGCAGCCGCTTACTAGCGGGTTCCTACAATGAGCAGTTCTTC. Protein sequence: CASSRLLAGSYNEQFF.